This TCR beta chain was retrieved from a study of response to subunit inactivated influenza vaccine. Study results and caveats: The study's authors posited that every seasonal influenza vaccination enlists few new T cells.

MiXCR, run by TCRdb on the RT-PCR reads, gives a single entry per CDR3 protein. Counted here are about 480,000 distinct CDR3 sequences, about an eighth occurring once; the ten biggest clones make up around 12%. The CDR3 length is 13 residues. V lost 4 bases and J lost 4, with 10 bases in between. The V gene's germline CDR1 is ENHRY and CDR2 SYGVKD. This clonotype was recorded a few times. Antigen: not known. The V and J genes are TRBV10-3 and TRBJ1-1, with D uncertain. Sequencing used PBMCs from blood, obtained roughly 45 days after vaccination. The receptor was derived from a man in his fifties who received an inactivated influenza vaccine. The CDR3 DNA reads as TGTGCCATCAGTGTTGAGGGATCCACTGAAGCTTTCTTT. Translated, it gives CAISVEGSTEAFF.